In its sample, the clone carrying this TCR beta chain was seen a few times. Its target is not known. This record belongs to a study of T cell responses to AZD1222 COVID-19 vaccine. Study results and caveats: Reports indicate that nearly half of spike-specific TCRs are directed at unmutated variant regions. Seropositive AZD1222 recipients at baseline numbered only five or six.

Some clones are missing from TCRdb's copy, which holds only in-frame ones; the method was immunoSEQ multiplex PCR. The table includes 85,000 to 110,000 clones, roughly 89% detected once. Germline V lookup: CDR1 SNHLY, CDR2 FYNNEI. This CDR3 spans 13 amino acids. V lost 7 bases and J 4 bases, leaving 11 bases between the germline ends. The chain links TRBV2 to TRBJ1-5, with a weak D call TRBD1 (6 bases). The TCR was taken from an adult in good health. The specimen comprised peripheral blood, sampled on day 0 of AZD1222 vaccination. This CDR3 is CASNTGQNQPQHF. DNA of the CDR3: TGTGCCAGCAATACCGGACAGAATCAGCCCCAGCATTTT. The whole variable domain, remainder taken from reference TRBV2 and TRBJ1-5, is EPEVTQTPSHQVTQMGQEVILRCVPISNHLYFYWYRQILGQKVEFLVSFYNNEISEKSEIFDDQFSVERPDGSNFTLKIRSTKLEDSAMYFCASNTGQNQPQHFGDGTRLSIL.